This T cell receptor (beta chain) originates from a study of PD-1 blockade in classical Hodgkin lymphoma. The study, taken as a whole, reports: Newly diagnosed patients reportedly had lower baseline TCR diversity than healthy donors. There was a significant rise in CD4+ TCR diversity by C4D1, with no such rise for CD8+. Newly diagnosed and completely responding patients shared comparable baseline diversity.

Relapses following autologous stem cell transplantation were seen in all patients, with brentuximab vedotin exposure varying. The CDR3 has 14 amino acids. The V and J ends lost 3 bases and 5 bases respectively, with 12 bases between them. Germline assignment: CDR1 SGDLS and CDR2 YYNGEE. As to this clone: No antigen is known for it.

Sequenced by immunoSEQ multiplex PCR; TCRdb stores in-frame clones only, minus some. The table includes around 44,000 clones, 86% detected once. The receptor was isolated from a human donor with classical Hodgkin lymphoma. The rearrangement links TRBV9 to TRBJ2-1; TRBD1 or TRBD2 may be the D gene (5 bases each). Sample: peripheral blood mononuclear cells (PBMCs), taken before the second cycle of nivolumab. The CDR3 loop is CASSATGTDNEQFF. Here the CDR3 DNA reads TGTGCCAGCAGCGCCACGGGGACGGACAATGAGCAGTTCTTC.